This is a list of T cell receptor beta chains from one sample in a study of Graves' ophthalmopathy and Graves' hyperthyroidism. In TCRdb, the multiplex PCR reads were re-called with MiXCR into one record per CDR3 protein. The data contain about 24,000 distinct CDR3 sequences, around 50% of them singletons. Specimen: peripheral blood. These receptors originate from an adult woman with stable Graves' hyperthyroidism. The CDR3 runs from the conserved cysteine through the conserved F or W. D genes are given only for firm matches. Rows give clone size only sometimes, using once, few, many, or a class for an expanded clone.

CDR3 protein	CDR3 DNA	D gene	clone size	V gene	J gene
CATSGGQGRFSPLHF	TGTGCCACCAGCGGGGGACAGGGGAGGTTTTCACCCCTCCACTTT	TRBD1	NA	TRBV15	TRBJ1-6
CASSWDGTGGAEAFF	TGTGCCAGCAGCTGGGACGGGACAGGGGGCGCTGAAGCTTTCTTT	TRBD1	NA	TRBV5-8	TRBJ1-1
CATSSGGGYEQYF	TGTGCCACCAGTTCGGGGGGGGGTTACGAGCAGTACTTC	TRBD2	medium-sized	TRBV24-1	TRBJ2-7
CASGGPYEQYF	TGTGCCAGCGGGGGGCCTTACGAGCAGTACTTC	NA	NA	TRBV2	TRBJ2-7
CASSVDLGRYTEAFF	TGTGCCAGCAGCGTAGATCTCGGGAGGTACACTGAAGCTTTCTTT	NA	NA	TRBV9	TRBJ1-1
CASRHWDREDGYTF	TGTGCCAGCAGACACTGGGACAGGGAGGATGGGTACACCTTC	TRBD1	NA	TRBV10-3	TRBJ1-2
CASSQIDRGGNEEQFF	TGTGCCAGCAGCCAGATCGACAGGGGGGGGAATGAAGAGCAGTTCTTC	TRBD1	many	TRBV4-2	TRBJ2-1
CASWSNYGYTF	TGTGCCAGTTGGAGTAACTATGGCTACACCTTC	NA	NA	TRBV28	TRBJ1-2
CASGLLNSPLHF	TGTGCCAGCGGCCTGTTAAATTCACCCCTCCACTTT	NA	NA	TRBV9	TRBJ1-6
CAISVGGKYNEQFF	TGTGCCATCAGTGTTGGCGGAAAGTACAATGAGCAGTTCTTC	NA	few	TRBV10-3	TRBJ2-1
CATSRDLRNTEAFF	TGTGCCACCAGCAGAGATCTAAGGAACACTGAAGCTTTCTTT	NA	NA	TRBV15	TRBJ1-1
CTNSLRDEQYF	TGTACCAACAGTCTGCGTGACGAGCAGTACTTC	NA	NA	TRBV27	TRBJ2-7
CATSRGGQSGNQPQHF	TGTGCCACCAGCAGGGGAGGACAGTCGGGCAATCAGCCCCAGCATTTT	NA	NA	TRBV15	TRBJ1-5
CASSLFQGGGELFF	TGTGCCAGCAGTTTATTTCAGGGAGGAGGGGAGCTGTTTTTT	NA	many	TRBV28	TRBJ2-2
CASSVGRLNSGNTIYF	TGTGCCAGCAGCGTAGGGAGGTTAAACTCTGGAAACACCATATATTTT	NA	NA	TRBV9	TRBJ1-3
CASSPGYGLVTEAFF	TGTGCCAGCTCACCTGGGTACGGGCTTGTGACTGAAGCTTTCTTT	NA	NA	TRBV18	TRBJ1-1
CASSLGGRGDTEAFF	TGTGCCAGCAGCTTGGGGGGCAGGGGGGACACTGAAGCTTTCTTT	TRBD1	many	TRBV5-6	TRBJ1-1
CASSPERPPYNEQFF	TGTGCCAGCAGCCCCGAGCGGCCCCCGTACAATGAGCAGTTCTTC	NA	NA	TRBV13	TRBJ2-1
CASSDTSGSKAGELFF	TGTGCCAGCAGTGACACTAGCGGGAGTAAGGCCGGGGAGCTGTTTTTT	TRBD2	NA	TRBV6-4	TRBJ2-2
CASGPTSGNTIYF	TGCGCCTCCGGACCGACCTCTGGAAACACCATATATTTT	NA	medium-sized	TRBV10-1	TRBJ1-3
CSASSAPAASRGTQYF	TGCAGTGCTAGTAGTGCGCCAGCGGCCTCCCGGGGTACGCAGTATTTT	NA	many	TRBV20-1	TRBJ2-3
CALGGNGERLFF	TGTGCCTTAGGGGGGAATGGTGAGAGACTGTTTTTT	NA	NA	TRBV30	TRBJ1-4
CASRSGTSGRDEQFF	TGTGCCAGCCGTTCCGGGACTAGCGGGAGGGATGAGCAGTTCTTC	TRBD2	NA	TRBV7-2	TRBJ2-1
CSARDDFGRNQETQYF	TGCAGTGCTAGAGATGACTTCGGAAGGAACCAAGAGACCCAGTACTTC	NA	NA	TRBV20-1	TRBJ2-5
CASSPDQRGNPF	TGTGCCAGCAGCCCGGACCAGCGGGGGAACCCATTC	NA	many	TRBV12-1	TRBJ2-5
CASSQAQVYGYTF	TGTGCCAGCAGTCAGGCGCAGGTTTATGGCTACACCTTC	NA	many	TRBV12-3/TRBV12-4	TRBJ1-2
CASHRDDAEQFF	TGTGCCAGCCACCGGGATGATGCTGAGCAGTTCTTC	NA	medium-sized	TRBV25-1	TRBJ2-1
CASSTPVASYTDTQYF	TGTGCCAGCAGCACACCCGTAGCGTCCTACACAGATACGCAGTATTTT	NA	NA	TRBV9	TRBJ2-3
CASTGDRDTGELFF	TGTGCCAGCACGGGGGACAGGGACACCGGGGAGCTGTTTTTT	TRBD1	few	TRBV2	TRBJ2-2
CASSLEGGGGELFF	TGCGCCAGCAGCTTGGAGGGGGGCGGCGGGGAGCTGTTTTTT	NA	NA	TRBV5-1	TRBJ2-2
CSAREDWSYEQYF	TGCAGTGCTAGAGAGGACTGGTCCTACGAGCAGTACTTC	NA	NA	TRBV20-1	TRBJ2-7
CASRLSQGQPQHF	TGTGCCAGCCGCCTATCACAGGGTCAGCCCCAGCATTTT	NA	many	TRBV18	TRBJ1-5
CASGFSRETQYF	TGTGCCAGCGGCTTTTCTCGAGAGACCCAGTACTTC	NA	few	TRBV7-8	TRBJ2-5
CASSEAGDYGYTF	TGTGCCAGCAGTGAAGCGGGAGACTATGGCTACACCTTC	NA	NA	TRBV6-4	TRBJ1-2
CASSYSTGGTGYTF	TGTGCCAGCAGTTACTCCACAGGGGGCACTGGCTACACCTTC	TRBD1	NA	TRBV6-5	TRBJ1-2
CASSVERVGEQFF	TGTGCCAGCAGCGTAGAGCGGGTGGGTGAGCAGTTCTTC	NA	NA	TRBV7-2	TRBJ2-1
CASRFDYEQYF	TGTGCCAGCAGGTTTGATTACGAGCAGTACTTC	NA	few	TRBV6-6	TRBJ2-7